This T cell receptor beta chain was found in a study of cytomegalovirus exposure and HLA in healthy donors. This clone was recorded a few times. Antigen: not known. The PCR used 60 Vbeta and 13 Jbeta primers. Profiled with immunoSEQ multiplex PCR; TCRdb holds only in-frame clones, not every one. Of about 130,000 clones in the sample, about 80% were seen once. V was cut by 2 bases and J by 2 bases, with 13 bases left in between. CDR1 and CDR2 from the germline V gene are MDHEN and SYDVKM. The CDR3 length is 16 residues. Overall study findings and caveats: Researchers counted around 180 TCR beta chains as cytomegalovirus-associated.

The V call is TRBV28, the J call TRBJ1-5; the D gene is possibly TRBD1 (6 bases). The sequenced material came from PBMCs. This TCR was sampled from a male donor in good health and CMV-seronegative. CDR3 amino acids: CASSLGGAVRNQPQHF. The CDR3 DNA reads as TGTGCCAGCAGTTTAGGGGGGGCTGTGCGCAATCAGCCCCAGCATTTT.